These 24 T cell receptor beta chains came from one sample sequenced in a study of post-analysis software for immune sequencing data. Broader study findings: Comparison of patients with controls showed a handful of TRBV segments more frequent in patients, TRBV5-6, TRBV5-1 and TRBV20-1 among them.

These receptors are not linked to any known antigen. Each TCR beta cDNA library carried unique molecular identifiers. One entry per CDR3 protein results from TCRdb running MiXCR on the PCR reads. The data contain about 430,000 distinct CDR3 sequences, 39% of them singletons. The sample was blood. These receptors were obtained from a girl aged 2 to 10 with multiple sclerosis.

This clonotype was detected only a few times. This rearrangement joins TRBV20-1 to TRBJ2-7; D uncertain. This CDR3 has 12 residues. Germline lookup yields CDR1 DFQATT and CDR2 SNEGSKA (reference sequence). V was shortened by 3 bases and J by 7 bases, with 13 bases between the two germline ends. The CDR3 nucleotides are TGCAGTGCTAGGGCCACTCTCGGGGAGCAGTACTTC. Its protein is CSARATLGEQYF.

This clonotype was recorded a few times. V and J are TRBV4-3 and TRBJ1-1, with D unclear. CDR3 length equals 12 residues. V lost 0 bases, J lost 3 bases, and 2 bases lay in between. CDR1 is LGHNA and CDR2 is YSLEER in the germline V gene. The CDR3 region has the DNA TGCGCCAGCAGCCAAGAGGACACTGAAGCTTTCTTT. Translation gives CASSQEDTEAFF.

This clonotype turned up a few times. J is TRBJ2-7 and V is TRBV28; D might be TRBD1 (6 bases). The germline gives CDR1 MDHEN, CDR2 SYDVKM. The CDR3 totals 19 residues. V was trimmed by 6 bases and J by 1 base, leaving 28 bases between them. CDR3 DNA: TGTGCCAGCAGCTCTGCGGCTGCCCAACCGGTGGGGACATCCTACGAGCAGTACTTC. Amino acids: CASSSAAAQPVGTSYEQYF.

The table lists this clonotype with a few counts. V and J are TRBV29-1 and TRBJ2-5; either TRBD1 or TRBD2 may supply D (7 bases each). V was shortened by 6 bases and J by 5 bases, with 19 bases between the two germline ends. Germline V gives CDR1 SQVTM, CDR2 ANQGSEA. This CDR3 region has 14 residues. Written as DNA, the CDR3 is TGCAGCGTGGGAGGGGGCGATTTTCACGAGACCCAGTACTTC. This sequence encodes CSVGGGDFHETQYF.

This sequence joins TRBV6-5 and TRBJ2-3; 11 positions match TRBD2. The CDR3 extends over 16 amino acids. The J segment lost 4 bases and the V segment lost 11 bases, leaving 14 bases of the junction unmatched. Germline assignment: CDR1 MNHEY and CDR2 SVGAGI. CDR3 DNA sequence: TGTGCCTGCAAGCCCATAGCGGGGGGGCGCTCAGATACGCAGTATTTT. Translation gives CACKPIAGGRSDTQYF.

This clonotype was found a few times. The rearrangement links TRBV3-1 to TRBJ2-2, with 7 bases aligning to TRBD2. V was clipped by 0 bases and J by 3 bases; unmatched bases: 7. Germline lookup yields CDR1 LGHDT and CDR2 YNNKEL (reference sequence). This CDR3 is 17 amino acids long. The CDR3 DNA sequence: TGTGCCAGCAGCCAAGATCTGGACGGGAGGTACACCGGGGAGCTGTTTTTT. Translated, it gives CASSQDLDGRYTGELFF.

This clonotype was detected once. One junction end does not reproduce the germline sequence, and a read error may be involved. The chain is built from TRBV24-1 and TRBJ2-3; TRBD1 matches 7 bases. The germline V gene encodes CDR1 KGHDR and CDR2 SFDVKD. The CDR3 extends over 17 amino acids. CDR3: CATSDWTGQSSTDTRYF. The CDR3 bases are TGTGCCACCAGTGATTGGACGGGACAGAGCTCCACAGATACGCGGTATTTT.

The V call is TRBV9, the J call TRBJ2-7; 9 bases match TRBD2. The germline CDR1 and CDR2 sequences are SGDLS and YYNGEE. The V segment lost 0 bases and the J segment 1 base; nucleotides outside the gene matches: 11. The CDR3 has 18 residues. The CDR3 DNA reads as TGTGCCAGCAGCGTAGGAGATGCGGGAGGGACAGCATCCTACGAGCAGTACTTC. Translating it yields CASSVGDAGGTASYEQYF.

Of note for this clonotype: One end of the junction fails to match germline, which may point to a read error. The rearrangement links TRBV7-6 to TRBJ2-1; no clear D. CDR3 length: 12 residues. Germline loops: CDR1 SGHVS, CDR2 FNYEAQ. The CDR3 reads CANSLGYNEQFF. The CDR3 region has the DNA TGTGCCAACAGCTTAGGCTACAATGAGCAGTTCTTC.

The chain links TRBV20-1 to TRBJ2-4, with D tentatively TRBD1 (7 bases). The J call may be wrong; the DNA end is better matched by TRBJ2-7. The CDR3 contains 15 residues. Germline V CDR1 and CDR2: DFQATT, SNEGSKA (reference sequence). The CDR3 loop reads CSARVGGTVAYEQYF. In DNA, the CDR3 is TGCAGTGCTAGAGTAGGAGGGACAGTCGCCTACGAGCAGTACTTC.

Of note for this clonotype: At one end, the junction sequence differs from germline, possibly due to a read error. This sequence joins TRBV27 and TRBJ2-1; 12 nucleotides line up with TRBD2. The CDR3 spans 18 residues. Germline CDR1 MNHEY, CDR2 SMNVEV (reference sequence). CDR3 sequence: CASSTGTSGLSSYNERFF. DNA of the CDR3: TGTGCCAGCAGTACCGGGACTAGCGGGTTAAGCTCCTACAATGAGCGGTTCTTC.

This clonotype was observed a handful of times. J is TRBJ2-7 and V is TRBV25-1; either TRBD1 or TRBD2 may supply D (5 bases each). V lost 4 bases and J 2 bases, leaving 18 bases between the germline ends. Germline CDR1 MGHDK, CDR2 SYGVNS. The CDR3 contains 16 residues. DNA of the CDR3: TGTGCCAGCAGTGGGCCAACCTCCGGGGCCCCCTACGAGCAGTACTTC. Encoded protein: CASSGPTSGAPYEQYF.

This rearrangement joins TRBV7-2 to TRBJ2-1; TRBD2 matches at 12 bases. CDR3 length: 15 residues. Trimming at V came to 4 bases and at J to 14 bases, leaving 12 bases not matched to a gene. In germline, CDR1 is SGHTA, CDR2 FQGNSA. The CDR3 DNA is TGTGCCAGCAGCTCCCGAACGCTAGCGGGGGGGCAAAAGTTCTTC. It codes for CASSSRTLAGGQKFF.

The chain combines TRBV24-1 with TRBJ2-5; 8 bases line up with TRBD1. The CDR3 is 16 amino acids. After removal of 4 bases from V and 7 bases from J, the junction contained 13 bases not matched to a gene. From germline, CDR1 is KGHDR and CDR2 SFDVKD. The CDR3, as DNA: TGTGCCACCAGTGACACCGGGACAGGAGAGAGGGGGACCCAGTACTTC. Encoded protein: CATSDTGTGERGTQYF.

For this clonotype: A much larger clone sits a single nucleotide away, making a read error possible. J is TRBJ2-6 and V is TRBV6-5; no clear D. Trimming stripped 8 bases from V and 2 bases from J, with 13 bases between. The CDR3 runs 15 residues. Germline V gene data show CDR1 as MNHEY and CDR2 as SVGAGI. CDR3 nucleotide sequence: TGTGCCAGCGGTGAAAGGACGACTGGGGCCAACGTCCTGACTTTC. Protein: CASGERTTGANVLTF.

The chain joins TRBV4-1 to TRBJ2-3; D call uncertain. Germline CDR1 MGHRA, CDR2 YSYEKL. The V and J ends lost 0 bases and 4 bases respectively, with 8 bases between them. The CDR3 totals 14 residues. The CDR3 is CASSQDHPADTQYF. The CDR3 bases are TGCGCCAGCAGCCAAGATCACCCCGCAGATACGCAGTATTTT.

V is TRBV6-2 or TRBV6-3 and J is TRBJ1-1; 8 bases map to TRBD1. CDR1 and CDR2 from the germline V gene are MNHEY and SVGEGT. CDR3 length equals 15 residues. The V and J ends lost 2 bases and 1 base, in that order; junction bases with no gene match: 3. CDR3 DNA sequence: TGTGCCAGCAGTTACGGTGGGACAGGGAACACTGAAGCTTTCTTT. Amino acids: CASSYGGTGNTEAFF.

This clonotype was counted between two and nine times. CDR3 region: CASSLIVLQETQYF. CDR3 bases: TGTGCCAGCAGCTTAATTGTGCTACAAGAGACCCAGTACTTC. The chain combines TRBV7-9 with TRBJ2-5; D gene ambiguous. Germline V lookup: CDR1 SEHNR, CDR2 FQNEAQ (reference sequence). Trimming pared 2 bases from V and 2 bases from J, leaving 9 bases between. The CDR3 sequence is 14 residues long. The full variable domain, in which reference TRBV7-9 and TRBJ2-5 provide the parts outside the CDR3, is DTGVSQNPRHKITKRGQNVTFRCDPISEHNRLYWYRQTLGQGPEFLTYFQNEAQLEKSRLLSDRFSAERPKGSFSTLEIQRTEQGDSAMYLCASSLIVLQETQYFGPGTRLLVL.

The V gene is TRBV6-5, the J gene TRBJ2-1, with D perhaps assigned TRBD1 or TRBD2 (6 bases each). CDR3 length: 15 residues. Per germline, CDR1 MNHEY and CDR2 SVGAGI. V gave up 3 bases and J gave up 0 bases, with 9 bases separating them. The CDR3 DNA follows: TGTGCCAGCAGTTATTCGGGGGCCTCCTACAATGAGCAGTTCTTC. Its protein is CASSYSGASYNEQFF.

This chain links TRBV29-1 with TRBJ2-1; D not resolved. The germline CDR1 and CDR2 sequences are SQVTM and ANQGSEA. This CDR3 has 13 residues. V shed 4 bases and J shed 2 bases, with 9 bases lying between them. CDR3 sequence (DNA): TGCAGCGTTGTACGCAGAACCTACAATGAGCAGTTCTTC. It yields the protein CSVVRRTYNEQFF.

This clonotype turned up a few times. The V gene is TRBV28, the J gene TRBJ2-5; no clear D gene. The germline V gene has CDR1 MDHEN and CDR2 SYDVKM. CDR3 length: 9 amino acids. CDR3 residues: CAGPETQYF. For the CDR3, the DNA is TGTGCAGGTCCGGAGACCCAGTACTTC.

The V gene is TRBV15, the J gene TRBJ2-7; D not resolved. The CDR3 covers 15 residues. Germline-derived CDR1 and CDR2 are LNHNV and YYDKDF (reference sequence). Trimming took off 5 bases at V and 2 bases at J, with 16 bases between the two ends. CDR3 sequence reads: CATSVSAFSAYEQYF. The CDR3 DNA sequence: TGTGCCACCAGCGTCAGTGCTTTCTCCGCCTACGAGCAGTACTTC.

The table lists this clonotype with a few counts. The rearrangement links TRBV12-5 to TRBJ1-5; maybe TRBD1 (6 bases). Between the trimmed V and J ends, which lost 5 bases and 6 bases, there was a span of 20 bases. Germline values: CDR1 LGHNT, CDR2 FRNRAP. CDR3 length: 16 residues. CDR3 protein: CASGPSSRGYGQPQHF. The CDR3 DNA reads TGTGCTAGTGGTCCATCCAGTAGGGGGTATGGTCAGCCCCAGCATTTT.

This clonotype was seen a few times. The chain is built from TRBV4-1 and TRBJ2-4; the D gene is possibly TRBD2 (5 bases). V lost 6 bases and J lost 2, with 17 bases in between. The CDR3 extends over 16 amino acids. The germline CDR1 and CDR2 sequences are MGHRA and YSYEKL. DNA for the CDR3: TGCGCCAGCAGTCCGAGGGAGACCCCCTCCAAAAACATTCAGTACTTC. Encoded protein: CASSPRETPSKNIQYF.